Below, 31 T cell receptor beta chains from the same sample are listed, as sequenced in a study of shared clonotypes between healthy human individuals. Repertoires were generated with immunoSEQ multiplex PCR, while TCRdb's copy carries only in-frame clones and drops some. The sample records about half a million clones, roughly three quarters being singletons. The sequencing sample was made of PBMCs. The receptor source for this set is a woman aged 40 to 50 in good health. Some clones in this sample may be carry-over from other donors' samples.

With regard to this clone: This probably arose from a read error, given a far larger clone one base away. In the same sample, other DNA sequences code for this CDR3. The chain has TRBV7-2 and TRBJ2-7; D might be TRBD2 (5 bases). Trimming took 2 bases from V and 1 from J, leaving 6 bases between them. The CDR3 contains 13 residues. Germline V gives CDR1 SGHTA, CDR2 FQGNSA. DNA for the CDR3: TGTGCCAGCAGCTTAAGAGGGTCCTACGAGCAGTACTTC. Amino acids: CASSLRGSYEQYF.

The V and J genes are TRBV7-9 and TRBJ1-3, with D hard to call. The CDR3 loop spans 13 amino acids. The V end lost 1 base, the J end lost 4 bases, and 5 bases lay between the germline ends. The germline gives CDR1 SEHNR, CDR2 FQNEAQ (reference sequence). CDR3 bases: TGTGCCAGCAGCTTAGGTCCGGGAAACACCATATATTTT. It codes for CASSLGPGNTIYF.

In its sample, this clone was seen a few times. The chain has TRBV2 and TRBJ2-7; D is possibly TRBD1 (7 bases). Germline values: CDR1 SNHLY, CDR2 FYNNEI. This CDR3 region has 12 residues. V was shortened by 8 bases and J by 3 bases, with 11 bases between the two germline ends. The CDR3 protein is CASRQGGYEQYF. The CDR3 DNA reads TGTGCCAGCCGACAGGGAGGCTACGAGCAGTACTTC. The whole variable domain, filled in from reference TRBV2 and TRBJ2-7, reads EPEVTQTPSHQVTQMGQEVILRCVPISNHLYFYWYRQILGQKVEFLVSFYNNEISEKSEIFDDQFSVERPDGSNFTLKIRSTKLEDSAMYFCASRQGGYEQYFGPGTRLTVT.

Turning to this clone: A far larger clone is one nucleotide away, so this likely arose from a read error. The chain combines TRBV18 with TRBJ2-7; the match to TRBD1 covers 10 bases. With V trimmed by 3 bases and J by 6 bases, 8 bases remained unmatched. The germline gives CDR1 KGHSH, CDR2 LQKENI. CDR3 length: 15 residues. CDR3 coding DNA: TGTGCCAGCTCACCCACCAGGACAGGGGGGGCCGAGCAGTACTTC. Its protein is CASSPTRTGGAEQYF.

V is TRBV4-2 and J is TRBJ2-2; D is undetermined. Germline CDR1 is LGHNA and CDR2 is YNFKEQ. The V gene lost 0 bases and the J gene lost 9 bases, with 8 bases spanning the gap. The CDR3 is 13 residues long. Here the CDR3 DNA reads TGTGCCAGCAGCCAAGATTCTGAGCGGGAGCTGTTTTTT. Translating it yields CASSQDSERELFF.

The chain employs TRBV23-1 and TRBJ2-2; D gene uncertain. TRBV23-1 belongs to the ORF category, with a function that is uncertain. The CDR3 runs to 12 residues. V lost 4 bases, J lost 7 bases, and 7 bases lay in between. The CDR3 is CASSPLYGELFF. For the CDR3, the DNA is TGCGCCAGCAGTCCCCTGTACGGGGAGCTGTTTTTT.

With regard to this clone: A far larger clone is just one base off, so this is likely a read error. CDR3 protein: CACSVAISTDTQYF. The CDR3 DNA reads TGTGCCTGCAGCGTAGCGATTAGCACAGATACGCAGTATTTT. V and J are TRBV9 and TRBJ2-3; possible D gene TRBD2, 5 bases. The CDR3 runs 14 residues. Germline V gene data show CDR1 as SGDLS and CDR2 as YYNGEE.

The V call is TRBV7-9, the J call TRBJ2-3; 8 bases are shared with TRBD2. CDR3 length: 19 amino acids. With V trimmed by 1 base and J by 3 bases, 15 bases remained unmatched. CDR1 is SEHNR and CDR2 is FQNEAQ in the germline V gene (reference sequence). The CDR3 region has the DNA TGTGCCAGCAGCTTAGGAACCGGGACTAGTTTTTTGGGTACAGATACGCAGTATTTT. Residues: CASSLGTGTSFLGTDTQYF. Filled out from reference TRBV7-9 and TRBJ2-3, the complete variable domain reads DTGVSQNPRHKITKRGQNVTFRCDPISEHNRLYWYRQTLGQGPEFLTYFQNEAQLEKSRLLSDRFSAERPKGSFSTLEIQRTEQGDSAMYLCASSLGTGTSFLGTDTQYFGPGTRLTVL.

This clone came up a few times. Here the CDR3 DNA reads TGTGCCAGCACCCGGGACTCCTATGGCTACACCTTC. This gives the protein CASTRDSYGYTF. The chain links TRBV5-4 to TRBJ1-2; maybe TRBD1 (5 bases). The CDR3 extends over 12 amino acids. V was pared by 6 bases and J by 4 bases, with 10 bases between. The germline gives CDR1 SGHNT, CDR2 YYREEE (reference sequence).

This clone was detected once. This probably arose from a read error, given a far larger clone one base away. The chain recombines TRBV4-2 with TRBJ2-7; TRBD2 aligns across 8 bases. The ends lost 0 bases at V and 5 bases at J; junction bases unmatched: 3. CDR3 length equals 14 residues. Germline CDR1 LGHNA, CDR2 YNFKEQ. The CDR3 sequence is CASSQDYGGDEQYF. The DNA for the CDR3 is TGTGCCAGCAGCCAAGATTACGGGGGGGACGAGCAGTACTTC.

This clone came up a few times. The chain joins TRBV30 to TRBJ1-5, with a possible D match to TRBD1 (5 bases). V lost 2 bases, J lost 2 bases, and 22 bases lay in between. The CDR3 sequence is 18 residues long. Germline V gene data show CDR1 as GTSNPN and CDR2 as SVGIG (reference sequence). The CDR3 DNA is TGTGCCTGGAGTCAGACCCGAACTACAGGTGATGGCAATCAGCCCCAGCATTTT. This translates into CAWSQTRTTGDGNQPQHF.

The table lists this clone with many counts. V is TRBV7-2 and J is TRBJ2-1; perhaps TRBD1 as D (5 bases). V was trimmed by 5 bases and J by 5 bases, leaving 19 bases between them. CDR3 length: 16 amino acids. The germline V gene has CDR1 SGHTA and CDR2 FQGNSA. CDR3 nucleotide sequence: TGTGCCAGCAGCCCTCAAGTGGGGTGGGGCAACAATGAGCAGTTCTTC. Encoded protein: CASSPQVGWGNNEQFF.

This chain uses TRBV7-2 with TRBJ1-2; a possible D gene is TRBD1 (5 bases). Germline values: CDR1 SGHTA, CDR2 FQGNSA. The CDR3 covers 14 residues. V lost 0 bases and J 8 bases, leaving 13 bases between the germline ends. This CDR3 is CASSLAVLGPGYTF. The CDR3 bases are TGTGCCAGCAGCTTAGCGGTTTTGGGGCCGGGCTACACCTTC.

The rearrangement uses TRBV27 and TRBJ1-2; TRBD1 matches at 12 bases. CDR1 MNHEY and CDR2 SMNVEV come from the germline V gene (reference sequence). The CDR3 contains 17 residues. With 6 bases clipped from V and 8 bases from J, the junction kept 16 bases outside the gene matches. CDR3 nucleotides: TGTGCCAGCAGCCTTGATCGGGACAGGGGGCGCATAGTAGGCTACACCTTC. This codes for CASSLDRDRGRIVGYTF.

The chain uses TRBV7-2 and TRBJ2-7; 7 bases are a match to TRBD1. The CDR3 consists of 15 residues. Germline V gene lookup returns CDR1 SGHTA and CDR2 FQGNSA. Unmatched junction bases numbered 4, after V lost 2 bases and J lost 0 bases. CDR3 DNA sequence: TGTGCCAGCAGCTTATCCAGGGGGTACTCCTACGAGCAGTACTTC. Translated, it gives CASSLSRGYSYEQYF.

The rearrangement joins TRBV5-1 to TRBJ2-3; D call uncertain. This CDR3 region has 12 residues. Germline V CDR1 and CDR2: SGHRS, YFSETQ. The V gene lost 0 bases and the J gene lost 3 bases, with 2 bases spanning the gap. The CDR3 region has the DNA TGCGCCAGCAGCTTGGTAACAGATACGCAGTATTTT. Its protein product is CASSLVTDTQYF.

This rearrangement joins TRBV2 to TRBJ2-3; the D gene is possibly TRBD1 (6 bases). Germline lookup yields CDR1 SNHLY and CDR2 FYNNEI. V dropped 10 bases and J dropped 0 bases, with 17 bases sitting between them. The CDR3 has 15 residues. The CDR3 loop reads CATLRGLSSTDTQYF. DNA of the CDR3: TGTGCCACCCTCAGGGGTCTTTCTAGCACAGATACGCAGTATTTT.

This clone has a count of ten or more. The chain couples TRBV10-3 to TRBJ2-3; D is uncertain. This CDR3 has 14 residues. Trimming removed 3 bases from V and 4 bases from J, with 11 bases in between. Germline CDR1 reads ENHRY; CDR2 reads SYGVKD. CDR3 amino acids: CAISDGVGADTQYF. For the CDR3, the DNA is TGTGCCATCAGTGACGGAGTCGGCGCAGATACGCAGTATTTT.

The chain joins TRBV5-6 to TRBJ2-1; TRBD2 matches 12 bases. Germline-derived CDR1 and CDR2 are SGHDT and YYEEEE. CDR3 length equals 14 residues. Trimming cost V 5 bases and J 11 bases; bases outside gene matches: 8. The DNA of the CDR3 is TGTGCCAGCAGGGAGGGGCTAGCGGGAGGGAAGCAGTTCTTC. Its protein is CASREGLAGGKQFF.

V is TRBV2 and J is TRBJ1-1; tentative D call: TRBD1 (6 bases). The germline gives CDR1 SNHLY, CDR2 FYNNEI. The CDR3 has 15 amino acids. Trimming left V 0 bases short and J 7 bases short, with 15 bases between. The CDR3 is CASSEAAGERGEAFF. For the CDR3, the DNA is TGTGCCAGCAGTGAAGCGGCAGGGGAGAGGGGTGAAGCTTTCTTT.

The J gene is TRBJ1-5, the V gene TRBV6-6; TRBD1 aligns across 9 bases. CDR1 is MNHNY, CDR2 SVGAGI, per germline (reference sequence). The CDR3 consists of 15 residues. Trimming cost V 5 bases and J 6 bases; bases outside gene matches: 8. The CDR3 bases are TGTGCCAGCAGTGCCGGGACAGGGAGGGGTCAGCCCCAGCATTTT. Encoded protein: CASSAGTGRGQPQHF.

This chain uses TRBV9 with TRBJ1-3, with D possibly TRBD1 on 5 matching bases. The CDR3 length is 17 residues. The germline V gene encodes CDR1 SGDLS and CDR2 YYNGEE. With 0 bases removed from V and 0 bases from J, the gap between germline ends came to 13 bases. CDR3 bases: TGTGCCAGCAGCGTAGATGGGGGTCTCAACTCTGGAAACACCATATATTTT. It is translated as CASSVDGGLNSGNTIYF.

The chain recombines TRBV7-9 with TRBJ2-7, with D uncertain. The germline gives CDR1 SEHNR, CDR2 FQNEAQ (reference sequence). V was pared by 4 bases and J by 0 bases, with 10 bases between. This CDR3 contains 14 residues. CDR3 DNA sequence: TGTGCCAGCAGCTCGGACGCTCCCTCCTACGAGCAGTACTTC. This gives the protein CASSSDAPSYEQYF.

The chain is built from TRBV7-6 and TRBJ2-5, with D maybe TRBD2 (5 bases). This CDR3 has 14 amino acids. The V and J ends lost 1 base and 2 bases respectively, with 8 bases between them. Germline V gene data show CDR1 as SGHVS and CDR2 as FNYEAQ. The CDR3 sequence: CASSLGWTQETQYF. DNA for the CDR3: TGTGCCAGCAGCTTAGGTTGGACTCAAGAGACCCAGTACTTC.

This clone showed up many times. The rearrangement links TRBV6-1 to TRBJ1-2; TRBD1 might be the D (6 bases). This CDR3 is built from 14 residues. V shed 3 bases and J shed 8 bases, with 16 bases lying between them. The germline CDR1 and CDR2 sequences are MNHNS and SASEGT. The CDR3: CASSDQQGAGGYTF. The CDR3 DNA reads TGTGCCAGCAGTGATCAACAGGGTGCAGGGGGCTACACCTTC.

The chain has TRBV18 and TRBJ2-7; 7 bases match TRBD2. The CDR3 sequence is 15 residues long. The V gene end was trimmed by 2 bases and the J gene end by 0 bases; junction bases not matched to a gene: 4. The germline CDR1 and CDR2 sequences are KGHSH and LQKENI. The CDR3, as DNA: TGTGCCAGCTCACCAACGCGGGAGAGCTCCTACGAGCAGTACTTC. This translates into CASSPTRESSYEQYF. Full variable domain (missing parts from reference TRBV18 and TRBJ2-7): NAGVMQNPRHLVRRRGQEARLRCSPMKGHSHVYWYRQLPEEGLKFMVYLQKENIIDESGMPKERFSAEFPKEGPSILRIQQVVRGDSAAYFCASSPTRESSYEQYFGPGTRLTVT.

The chain combines TRBV7-9 with TRBJ2-5, with D possibly matching TRBD1 (5 bases). The closer fit of TRBJ2-7 to the DNA end suggests the J call may be wrong. The CDR3 contains 15 residues. Germline V lookup: CDR1 SEHNR, CDR2 FQNEAQ (reference sequence). The CDR3 spells CASSFSAGPSYEQYF. The CDR3 DNA is TGTGCCAGCAGCTTTTCGGCAGGGCCCTCCTACGAGCAGTACTTC.

A remark on this clone: This likely traces to a read error, being one base from a far larger clone. Other DNA sequences in the same sample also yield this CDR3. The chain couples TRBV28 to TRBJ1-5; a possible D gene is TRBD1 (5 bases). Germline CDR1 MDHEN, CDR2 SYDVKM. This CDR3 contains 14 residues. This chain's CDR3 is CASSKDGSGQPQHF. The DNA of the CDR3 is TGTGCTAGCAGCAAGGACGGGTCAGGGCAGCCCCAGCATTTT.

This clone has just one count. This sequence joins TRBV4-1 and TRBJ2-5; D not resolved. V was trimmed by 1 base and J by 7 bases, leaving 19 bases between them. Germline CDR1 MGHRA, CDR2 YSYEKL. This CDR3 is built from 16 residues. CDR3 region: CASSQGEYWQRGTQYF. CDR3 DNA sequence: TGCGCCAGCAGCCAAGGAGAATATTGGCAGAGAGGGACCCAGTACTTC.

A word on this clone: It differs at one base from a far larger clone, so likely a read error. V gene TRBV29-1 combines with J gene TRBJ2-1; 11 positions match TRBD2. CDR3 size: 14 residues. CDR1 is SQVTM, CDR2 ANQGSEA, per germline. CDR3 loop: CSVVPLAGGFEQLF. CDR3 in DNA: TGCAGCGTTGTACCCCTAGCGGGAGGTTTTGAGCAGCTCTTC.

CDR3 in DNA: TGCGCCAGCAGCTTGGTCGGTGTGGAAGAGACCCAGTACTTC. It translates to CASSLVGVEETQYF. J is TRBJ2-5 and V is TRBV5-1, with no clear D. From germline, CDR1 is SGHRS and CDR2 YFSETQ. The CDR3 has 14 residues. V lost 0 bases, J lost 3 bases, and 9 bases lay in between.